This TCR beta chain was sequenced in a study of early T cells in non-severe SARS-CoV-2 infection. About the study: Alpha and beta chains were unpaired, from unsorted whole-blood bulk RNA. Regarding the study as a whole: VDJdb matches were skewed toward anti-spike CD8 T cell responses.

This clonotype was detected only a few times. The antigen is not known. The CDR3 is 16 residues long. V lost 6 bases, J lost 5 bases, and 22 bases lay in between. Germline V gene lookup returns CDR1 MDHEN and CDR2 SYDVKM. Separate cDNA molecules each had unique molecular identifiers attached to them. TCRdb passed the 5' RACE reads through MiXCR, listing each CDR3 protein once. Among about 49,000 distinct CDR3 sequences listed, 12% were seen once. The clonotype was recovered from an adult who was a healthcare worker with PCR-confirmed SARS-CoV-2 infection or an uninfected control (not recorded which). The specimen was whole blood, collected at baseline. The chain combines TRBV28 with TRBJ2-5; the D gene is possibly TRBD2 (5 bases). The CDR3 nucleotides are TGTGCCAGCAGGACCCTGCGTGGTTTGAGGGAGGAGACCCAGTACTTC. Residues: CASRTLRGLREETQYF.